The source of this T cell receptor (beta chain) is a study of CD8 T cells in ankylosing spondylitis. Study-level results: Seven to nine highly homologous variants formed a TCR beta motif that appeared characteristic of ankylosing spondylitis blood.

TCRdb recomputed calls from the 5' RACE reads with MiXCR, one row per CDR3 protein. The repertoire has fewer than 750,000 distinct CDR3 sequences, around 17% of them found once; the top ten carry 15% to 20%. Concerning this clonotype: What it recognizes is unknown.

The sample comprised blood, either unsorted or a sorted T cell fraction (not recorded which). The sequence was obtained from a male donor with ankylosing spondylitis.

The CDR3: CASSRPSGGLYNEQFF. The DNA for the CDR3 is TGTGCCAGCAGCCGCCCCTCCGGAGGCCTCTACAATGAGCAGTTCTTC. The rearrangement uses TRBV14 and TRBJ2-1; possibly TRBD2 for D (5 bases). The CDR3 is made up of 16 amino acids. The germline V gene encodes CDR1 SGHDN and CDR2 FVKESK. The V and J ends lost 4 bases and 3 bases respectively, with 16 bases between them.